Included here is one T cell receptor (beta chain) sequence, with context. As yet, its antigen is unknown. The data derive from a study of T cell responses to AZD1222 COVID-19 vaccine. This CDR3 comprises 15 residues. The germline V and J ends were trimmed by 4 bases and 9 bases, with 21 bases remaining between them. Per germline, CDR1 LGHDT and CDR2 YNNKEL (reference sequence). Study-level findings and limits: Epitopes outside B.1.351 and B.1.1.7 mutated regions reportedly drew nearly half of spike TCRs. Spike-specific TCR breadth and depth rose after two AZD1222 doses. At 160-218 and 743-854, vaccine-associated CD4 TCRs were dominant, and they spanned spike. White British people made up most donors, females outnumbered males, and clonal diversity was possibly underestimated.

TCRdb keeps only in-frame clones here, not all; method: immunoSEQ multiplex PCR. The table lists 100,000 to 150,000 clones, 80% to 90% of them singletons. The receptor's source is an adult in good health. The chain couples TRBV3-1 (or the pseudogene TRBV3-2) to TRBJ2-5, with TRBD2 as a possible D gene (5 bases). Sequenced here: peripheral blood, sampled on day 0 of AZD1222 vaccination. The CDR3, as DNA: TGTGCCAGCAGCCCCGGCTCCGCCTTCCAGAGGGCCCAGTACTTC. It codes for CASSPGSAFQRAQYF.